One sample yielded the 12 T cell receptor beta chains listed below, sequenced in a study of shared clonotypes between healthy human individuals. Assay: immunoSEQ multiplex PCR; the TCRdb copy retains only in-frame clones and omits some. The data hold approximately 320,000 clones, with around 86% observed a single time. What was sequenced was memory CD8+ T cells sorted from blood. Subset specified: CD45RO+ cells pooled with CCR7-negative TemRA cells. All receptors come from a man younger than 35 in good health.

This clone was counted many times. The chain couples TRBV9 to TRBJ2-3, with 13 bases aligning to TRBD2. The V and J ends lost 3 bases and 3 bases, in that order; junction bases with no gene match: 4. This CDR3 contains 16 residues. Germline values: CDR1 SGDLS, CDR2 YYNGEE. In DNA, the CDR3 is TGTGCCAGCAGCGGGACTAGCGGGGGTTGGACAGATACGCAGTATTTT. Amino acids: CASSGTSGGWTDTQYF.

CDR3 DNA sequence: TGTGCCAGCAGCGTATCGGGACAGGGGACCTACGAGCAGTACTTC. Translating it yields CASSVSGQGTYEQYF. This chain connects TRBV9 to TRBJ2-7, with 10 bases identical to TRBD1. V was clipped by 1 base and J by 2 bases; unmatched bases: 3. This CDR3 region has 15 residues. Germline V gives CDR1 SGDLS, CDR2 YYNGEE.

The chain links TRBV19 to TRBJ2-7; 9 nucleotides agree with TRBD1. This CDR3 has 16 residues. V dropped 5 bases and J dropped 3; count of bases not matched to a gene: 11. The germline V gene encodes CDR1 LNHDA and CDR2 SQIVND (reference sequence). CDR3 loop: CASSPKTGGINYEQYF. The CDR3 DNA reads as TGTGCCAGTAGTCCGAAGACAGGGGGGATTAACTACGAGCAGTACTTC.

This chain joins TRBV6-6 and TRBJ2-7; a weak D match, TRBD2 (6 bases). Germline CDR1 and CDR2: MNHNY and SVGAGI (reference sequence). Trimming took off 0 bases at V and 1 base at J, with 13 bases between the two ends. This CDR3 is built from 16 residues. The CDR3 DNA sequence: TGTGCCAGCAGTTACTCAGGAGGGTTGAGGTCCTACGAGCAGTACTTC. Its translation is CASSYSGGLRSYEQYF.

V usage is TRBV29-1 and J usage is TRBJ1-2; 7 bases fit TRBD1. CDR1 and CDR2 (germline): SQVTM, ANQGSEA. This CDR3 is built from 15 residues. Trimming took 3 bases from V and 4 from J; bases not matched to a gene: 11. For the CDR3, the DNA is TGCAGCGTTGACACAGGGGAGAGTGGGACCTATGGCTACACCTTC. It codes for CSVDTGESGTYGYTF.

The rearrangement links TRBV7-2 to TRBJ2-1, with a weak D call TRBD2 (6 bases). Trimming shortened V by 5 bases and J by 7 bases, and 24 bases separated the two germline ends. The CDR3 loop spans 17 amino acids. CDR1 is SGHTA, CDR2 FQGNSA, per germline. The chain's CDR3 is CASSMVTGTPWGNEQFF. The CDR3 bases are TGTGCCAGCAGCATGGTTACCGGGACTCCCTGGGGAAATGAGCAGTTCTTC.

Notes on this clone: Distinct nucleotide sequences in the sample also encode this CDR3. The chain is built from TRBV27 and TRBJ2-7; 12 bases fit TRBD2. V lost 6 bases and J lost 2; bases outside the gene matches: 2. This CDR3 spans 14 amino acids. Looked up from germline, CDR1 is MNHEY and CDR2 is SMNVEV (reference sequence). CDR3 amino acids: CASSGTSGPYEQYF. The CDR3 bases are TGTGCCAGCAGCGGGACTAGCGGGCCCTACGAGCAGTACTTC.

The chain joins TRBV4-1 to TRBJ2-7, with no clear D. This CDR3 has 13 amino acids. Looked up from germline, CDR1 is MGHRA and CDR2 is YSYEKL. V was cut by 3 bases and J by 4 bases, with 10 bases left in between. The DNA for the CDR3 is TGCGCCAGCAGCCAGAAGAAAGGGTACGAGCAGTACTTC. It specifies CASSQKKGYEQYF.

This sequence joins TRBV1 and TRBJ2-5; TRBD1 is the table's D call and was not checked against the DNA. TRBV1 corresponds to a pseudogene. This CDR3 is 14 amino acids long. CDR3 sequence (DNA): TGCACCAGCAGCCAAGGCGGAAGGGGAGAGACCCAGTACTTC. It translates to CTSSQGGRGETQYF.

The chain has TRBV6-1 and TRBJ1-1, with D unresolved. The length of the CDR3 is 13 residues. V was cut by 5 bases and J by 7 bases, with 14 bases left in between. The germline CDR1 and CDR2 sequences are MNHNS and SASEGT. The CDR3 reads CASSLDRAHEAFF. The CDR3 bases are TGTGCCAGCAGTCTCGACCGAGCGCATGAAGCTTTCTTT.

The chain recombines TRBV9 with TRBJ2-5; D not certain. This CDR3 has 15 residues. CDR1 and CDR2 (germline): SGDLS, YYNGEE. V lost 4 bases and J lost 5, with 18 bases in between. CDR3 in amino acids: CASSPRVALVETQYF. CDR3 coding DNA: TGTGCCAGCAGCCCCCGTGTTGCTTTGGTGGAGACCCAGTACTTC. Combining the CDR3 with reference TRBV9 and TRBJ2-5 gives the whole variable domain DSGVTQTPKHLITATGQRVTLRCSPRSGDLSVYWYQQSLDQGLQFLIQYYNGEERAKGNILERFSAQQFPDLHSELNLSSLELGDSALYFCASSPRVALVETQYFGPGTRLLVL.

J is TRBJ2-2 and V is TRBV5-4, with 12 bases fitting TRBD2. Looked up from germline, CDR1 is SGHNT and CDR2 is YYREEE (reference sequence). Trimming cost V 4 bases and J 2 bases; bases outside gene matches: 6. The CDR3 length is 17 residues. CDR3 nucleotide sequence: TGTGCCAGCAGCCTCAGAGGACTAGCGGGAAACACCGGGGAGCTGTTTTTT. Encoded protein: CASSLRGLAGNTGELFF.